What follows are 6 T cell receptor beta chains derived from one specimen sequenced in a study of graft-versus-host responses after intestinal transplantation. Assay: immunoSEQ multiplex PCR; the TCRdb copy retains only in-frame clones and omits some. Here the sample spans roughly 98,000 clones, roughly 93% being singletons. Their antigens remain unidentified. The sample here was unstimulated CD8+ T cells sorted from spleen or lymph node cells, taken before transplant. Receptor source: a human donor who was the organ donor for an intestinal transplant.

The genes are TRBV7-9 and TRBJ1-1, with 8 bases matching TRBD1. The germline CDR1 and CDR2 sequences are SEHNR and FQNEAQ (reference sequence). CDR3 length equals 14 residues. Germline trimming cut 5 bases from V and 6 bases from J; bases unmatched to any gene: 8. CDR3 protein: CASSPRTGRAEAFF. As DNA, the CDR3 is TGTGCCAGCAGCCCAAGGACAGGGCGTGCTGAAGCTTTCTTT.

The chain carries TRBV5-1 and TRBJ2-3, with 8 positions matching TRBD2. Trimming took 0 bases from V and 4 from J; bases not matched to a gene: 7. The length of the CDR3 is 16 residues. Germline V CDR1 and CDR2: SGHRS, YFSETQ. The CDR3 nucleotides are TGCGCCAGCAGCTTGGAAGGTAGCGGGGAATCAGATACGCAGTATTTT. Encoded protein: CASSLEGSGESDTQYF.

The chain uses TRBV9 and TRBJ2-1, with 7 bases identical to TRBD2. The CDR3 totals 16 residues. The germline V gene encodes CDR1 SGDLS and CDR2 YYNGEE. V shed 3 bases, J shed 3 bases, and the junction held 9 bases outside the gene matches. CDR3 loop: CASSGGEGRDYNEQFF. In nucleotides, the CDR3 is TGTGCCAGCAGCGGGGGGGAGGGGAGAGACTACAATGAGCAGTTCTTC.

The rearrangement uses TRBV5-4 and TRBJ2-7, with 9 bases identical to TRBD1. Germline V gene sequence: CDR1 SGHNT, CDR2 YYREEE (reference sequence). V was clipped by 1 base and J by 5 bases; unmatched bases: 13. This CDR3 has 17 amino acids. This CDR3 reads CASSLLLEGQGSHEQYF. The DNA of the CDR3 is TGTGCCAGCAGCTTGTTGTTAGAGGGACAGGGTTCCCACGAGCAGTACTTC.

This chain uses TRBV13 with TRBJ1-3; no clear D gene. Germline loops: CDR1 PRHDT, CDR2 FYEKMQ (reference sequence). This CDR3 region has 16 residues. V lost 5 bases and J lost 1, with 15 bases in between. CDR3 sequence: CASSVITELSGNTIYF. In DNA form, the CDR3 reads TGTGCCAGCAGCGTAATAACGGAGCTTTCTGGAAACACCATATATTTT.

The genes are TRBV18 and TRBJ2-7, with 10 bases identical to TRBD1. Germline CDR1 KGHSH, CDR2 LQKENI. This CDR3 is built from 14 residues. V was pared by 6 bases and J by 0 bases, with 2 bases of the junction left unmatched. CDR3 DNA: TGTGCCAGCTCGGGACAGGGGAACTCCTACGAGCAGTACTTC. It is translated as CASSGQGNSYEQYF.